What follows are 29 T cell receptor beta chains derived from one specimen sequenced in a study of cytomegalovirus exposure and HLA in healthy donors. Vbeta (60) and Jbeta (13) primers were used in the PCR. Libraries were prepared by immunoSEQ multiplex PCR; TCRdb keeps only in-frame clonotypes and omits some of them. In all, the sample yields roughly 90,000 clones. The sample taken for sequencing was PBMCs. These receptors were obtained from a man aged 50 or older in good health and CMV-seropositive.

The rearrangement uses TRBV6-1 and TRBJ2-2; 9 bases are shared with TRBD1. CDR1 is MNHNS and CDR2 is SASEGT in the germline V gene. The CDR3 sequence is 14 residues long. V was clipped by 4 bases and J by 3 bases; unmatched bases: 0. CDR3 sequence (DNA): TGTGCCAGCAGTGGACAGGGGGACACCGGGGAGCTGTTTTTT. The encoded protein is CASSGQGDTGELFF.

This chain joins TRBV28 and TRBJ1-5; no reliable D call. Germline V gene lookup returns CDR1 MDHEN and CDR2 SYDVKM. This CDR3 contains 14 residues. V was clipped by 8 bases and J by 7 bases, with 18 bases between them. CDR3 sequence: CASDPKSPRQPQHF. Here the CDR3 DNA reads TGTGCCAGCGACCCAAAGAGCCCGAGGCAGCCCCAGCATTTT. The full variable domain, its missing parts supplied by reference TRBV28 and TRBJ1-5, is DVKVTQSSRYLVKRTGEKVFLECVQDMDHENMFWYRQDPGLGLRLIYFSYDVKMKEKGDIPEGYSVSREKKERFSLILESASTNQTSMYLCASDPKSPRQPQHFGDGTRLSIL.

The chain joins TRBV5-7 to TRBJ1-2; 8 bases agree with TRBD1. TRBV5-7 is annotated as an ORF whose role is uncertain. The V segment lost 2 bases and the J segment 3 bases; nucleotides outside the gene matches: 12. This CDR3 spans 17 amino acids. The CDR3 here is CASSFDRGGPFYYGYTF. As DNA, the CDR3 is TGTGCCAGCAGCTTCGACAGGGGAGGACCTTTTTACTATGGCTACACCTTC.

CDR3 in amino acids: CASSPRTGTNYGYTF. In DNA, the CDR3 is TGTGCCAGCAGCCCCAGGACAGGGACTAACTATGGCTACACCTTC. The J gene is TRBJ1-2, the V gene TRBV14, with TRBD1 matching 8 bases. Germline CDR1 and CDR2: SGHDN and FVKESK. The CDR3 loop spans 15 amino acids. After removal of 4 bases from V and 0 bases from J, the junction contained 4 bases not matched to a gene.

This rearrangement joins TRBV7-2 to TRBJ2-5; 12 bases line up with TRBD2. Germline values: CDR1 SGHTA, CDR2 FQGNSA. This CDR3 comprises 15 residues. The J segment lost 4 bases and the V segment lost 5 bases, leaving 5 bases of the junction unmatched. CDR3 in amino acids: CASSHRLAGAETQYF. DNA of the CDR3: TGTGCCAGCAGCCACCGACTAGCGGGAGCAGAGACCCAGTACTTC.

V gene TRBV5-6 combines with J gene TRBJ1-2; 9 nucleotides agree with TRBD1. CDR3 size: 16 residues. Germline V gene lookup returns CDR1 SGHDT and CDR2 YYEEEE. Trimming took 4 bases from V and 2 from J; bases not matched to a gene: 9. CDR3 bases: TGTGCCAGCAGCCTAGGGACAGGGAGAGGGAACTATGGCTACACCTTC. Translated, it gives CASSLGTGRGNYGYTF.

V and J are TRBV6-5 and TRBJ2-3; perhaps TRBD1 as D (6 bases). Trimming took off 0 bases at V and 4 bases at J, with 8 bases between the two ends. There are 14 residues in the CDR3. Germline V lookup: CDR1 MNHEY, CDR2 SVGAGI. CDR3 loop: CASSYSNRADTQYF. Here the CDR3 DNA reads TGTGCCAGCAGTTACTCGAACAGGGCAGATACGCAGTATTTT.

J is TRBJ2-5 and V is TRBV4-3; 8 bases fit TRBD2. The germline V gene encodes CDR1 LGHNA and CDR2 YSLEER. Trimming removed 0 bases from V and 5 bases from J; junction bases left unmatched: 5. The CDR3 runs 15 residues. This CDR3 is CASSQDSGTGETQYF. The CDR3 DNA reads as TGCGCCAGCAGCCAAGATAGCGGGACGGGGGAGACCCAGTACTTC.

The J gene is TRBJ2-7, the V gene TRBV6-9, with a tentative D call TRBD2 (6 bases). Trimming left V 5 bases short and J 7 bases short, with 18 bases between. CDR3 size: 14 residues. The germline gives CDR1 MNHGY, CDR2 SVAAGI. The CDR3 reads CASSLNSGSSEQYF. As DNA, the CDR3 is TGTGCCAGCAGTCTGAATAGCGGTTCCTCTGAGCAGTACTTC.

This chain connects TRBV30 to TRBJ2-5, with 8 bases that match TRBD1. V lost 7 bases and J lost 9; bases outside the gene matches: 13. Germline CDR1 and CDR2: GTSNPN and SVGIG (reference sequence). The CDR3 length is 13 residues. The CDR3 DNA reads TGTGCCTATCAGGGGGCGGGCCTGGTACCCCAGTACTTC. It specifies CAYQGAGLVPQYF. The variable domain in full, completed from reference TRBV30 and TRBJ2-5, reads SQTIHQWPATLVQPVGSPLSLECTVEGTSNPNLYWYRQAAGRGLQLLFYSVGIGQISSEVPQNLSASRPQDRQFILSSKKLLLSDSGFYLCAYQGAGLVPQYFGPGTRLLVL.

The CDR3 bases are TGTGCCAGAAGGACGGAACAGGGGTGCTATGGCTACACCTTC. This sequence encodes CARRTEQGCYGYTF. J is TRBJ1-2 and V is TRBV21-1; TRBD1, the table's D call, lacks a check against the DNA. TRBV21-1 is recorded as a pseudogene. This CDR3 comprises 14 residues.

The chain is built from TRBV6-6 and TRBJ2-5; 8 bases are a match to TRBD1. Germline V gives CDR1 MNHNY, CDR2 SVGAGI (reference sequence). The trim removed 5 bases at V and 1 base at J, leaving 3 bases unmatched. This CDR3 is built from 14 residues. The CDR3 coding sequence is TGTGCCAGCAGTCGGACAGGGACCCAAGAGACCCAGTACTTC. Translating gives CASSRTGTQETQYF.

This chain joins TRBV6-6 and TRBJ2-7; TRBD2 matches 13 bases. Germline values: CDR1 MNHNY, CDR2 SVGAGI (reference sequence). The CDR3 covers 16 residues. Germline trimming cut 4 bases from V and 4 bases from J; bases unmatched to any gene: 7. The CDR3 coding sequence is TGTGCCAGCAGTTCGACGAGACTAGCGGGGGGATACGAGCAGTACTTC. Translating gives CASSSTRLAGGYEQYF.

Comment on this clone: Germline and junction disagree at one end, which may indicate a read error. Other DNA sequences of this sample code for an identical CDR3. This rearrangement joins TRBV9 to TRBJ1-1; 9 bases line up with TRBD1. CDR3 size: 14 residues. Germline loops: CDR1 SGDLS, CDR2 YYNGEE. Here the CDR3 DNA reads TGCGCCAGCAGCGGTCAGACAGGGGGGGCTGAAGCTTTCTTT. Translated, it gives CASSGQTGGAEAFF.

The CDR3 here is CASSPLSSGKTYEQYF. CDR3 nucleotide sequence: TGTGCCAGCTCACCTTTGTCTAGCGGGAAGACCTACGAGCAGTACTTC. The chain joins TRBV18 to TRBJ2-7; TRBD2 agrees at 9 bases. CDR1 and CDR2 from the germline V gene are KGHSH and LQKENI. The V gene end was trimmed by 3 bases and the J gene end by 2 bases; junction bases not matched to a gene: 8. The CDR3 totals 16 residues. The entire variable domain, with the rest obtained from reference TRBV18 and TRBJ2-7, is as follows: NAGVMQNPRHLVRRRGQEARLRCSPMKGHSHVYWYRQLPEEGLKFMVYLQKENIIDESGMPKERFSAEFPKEGPSILRIQQVVRGDSAAYFCASSPLSSGKTYEQYFGPGTRLTVT.

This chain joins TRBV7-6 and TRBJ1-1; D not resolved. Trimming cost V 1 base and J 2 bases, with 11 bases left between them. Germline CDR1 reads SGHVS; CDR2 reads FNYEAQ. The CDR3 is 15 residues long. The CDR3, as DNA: TGTGCCAGCAGCTTAGAAAGTACTCCAAACACTGAAGCTTTCTTT. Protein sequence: CASSLESTPNTEAFF.

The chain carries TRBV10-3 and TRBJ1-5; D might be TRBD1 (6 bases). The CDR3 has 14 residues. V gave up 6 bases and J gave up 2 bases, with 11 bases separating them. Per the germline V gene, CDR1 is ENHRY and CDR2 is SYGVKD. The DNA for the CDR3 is TGTGCCATCAGACAGGGTGTGGGCAATCAGCCCCAGCATTTT. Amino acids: CAIRQGVGNQPQHF.

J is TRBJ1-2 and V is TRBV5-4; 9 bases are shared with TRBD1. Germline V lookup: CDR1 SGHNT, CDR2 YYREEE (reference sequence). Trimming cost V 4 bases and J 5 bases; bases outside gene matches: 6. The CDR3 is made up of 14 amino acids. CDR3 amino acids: CASSPGTGRYGYTF. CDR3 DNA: TGTGCCAGCAGCCCCGGGACAGGGAGATATGGCTACACCTTC. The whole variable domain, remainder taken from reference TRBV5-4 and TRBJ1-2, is ETGVTQSPTHLIKTRGQQVTLRCSSQSGHNTVSWYQQALGQGPQFIFQYYREEENGRGNFPPRFSGLQFPNYSSELNVNALELDDSALYLCASSPGTGRYGYTFGSGTRLTVV.

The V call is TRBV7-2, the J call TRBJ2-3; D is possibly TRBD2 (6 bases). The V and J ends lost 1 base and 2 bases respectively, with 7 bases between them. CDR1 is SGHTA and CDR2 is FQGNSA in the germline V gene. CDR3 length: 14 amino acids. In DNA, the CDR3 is TGTGCCAGCAGCTTAGGCGGGGTCACAGATACGCAGTATTTT. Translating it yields CASSLGGVTDTQYF.

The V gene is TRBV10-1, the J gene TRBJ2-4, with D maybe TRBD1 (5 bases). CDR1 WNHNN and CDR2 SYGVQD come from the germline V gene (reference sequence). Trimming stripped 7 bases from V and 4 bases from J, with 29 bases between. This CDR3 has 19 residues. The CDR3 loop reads CASIDHSPGYPLPKNIQYF. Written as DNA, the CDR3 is TGCGCCAGCATTGATCACTCTCCAGGGTACCCTTTGCCAAAAAACATTCAGTACTTC.

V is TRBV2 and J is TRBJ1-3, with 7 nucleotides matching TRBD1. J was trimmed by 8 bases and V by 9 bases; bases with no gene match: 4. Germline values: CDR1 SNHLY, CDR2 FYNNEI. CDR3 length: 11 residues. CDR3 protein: CASFTGDTIYF. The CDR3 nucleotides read TGTGCCAGTTTCACAGGGGACACCATATATTTT.

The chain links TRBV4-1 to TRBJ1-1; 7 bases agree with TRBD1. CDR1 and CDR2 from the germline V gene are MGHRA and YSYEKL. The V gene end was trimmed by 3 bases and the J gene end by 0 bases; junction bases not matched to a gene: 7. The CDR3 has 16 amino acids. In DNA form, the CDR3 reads TGCGCCAGCAGCCACCGGGACAGAAGCATGAACACTGAAGCTTTCTTT. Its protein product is CASSHRDRSMNTEAFF.

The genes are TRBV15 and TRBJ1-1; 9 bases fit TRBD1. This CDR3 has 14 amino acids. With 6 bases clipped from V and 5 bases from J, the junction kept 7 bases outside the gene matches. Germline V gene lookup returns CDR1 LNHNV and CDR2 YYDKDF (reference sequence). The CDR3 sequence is CATSTGTGRTEAFF. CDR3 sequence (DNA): TGTGCCACCAGTACCGGGACAGGGCGGACTGAAGCTTTCTTT. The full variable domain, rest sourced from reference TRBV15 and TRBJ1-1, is DAMVIQNPRYQVTQFGKPVTLSCSQTLNHNVMYWYQQKSSQAPKLLFHYYDKDFNNEADTPDNFQSRRPNTSFCFLDIRSPGLGDTAMYLCATSTGTGRTEAFFGQGTRLTVV.

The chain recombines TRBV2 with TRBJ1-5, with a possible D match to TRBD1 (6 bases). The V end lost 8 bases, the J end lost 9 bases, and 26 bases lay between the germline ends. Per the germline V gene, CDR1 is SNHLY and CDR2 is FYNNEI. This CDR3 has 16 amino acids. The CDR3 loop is CASSLTTGPISGPQHF. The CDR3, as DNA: TGTGCCAGCTCGCTGACGACAGGACCCATTTCTGGGCCCCAGCATTTT.

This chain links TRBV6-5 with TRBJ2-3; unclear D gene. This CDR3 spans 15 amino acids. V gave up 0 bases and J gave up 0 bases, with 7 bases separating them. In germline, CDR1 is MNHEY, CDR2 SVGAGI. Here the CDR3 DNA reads TGTGCCAGCAGTTACTCGACACCAAGCACAGATACGCAGTATTTT. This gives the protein CASSYSTPSTDTQYF.

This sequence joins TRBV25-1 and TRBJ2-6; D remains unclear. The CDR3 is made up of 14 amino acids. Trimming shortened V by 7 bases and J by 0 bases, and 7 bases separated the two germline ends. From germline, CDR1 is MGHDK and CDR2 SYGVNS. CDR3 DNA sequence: TGTGCCAGCACCCCTACCTCTGGGGCCAACGTCCTGACTTTC. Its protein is CASTPTSGANVLTF.

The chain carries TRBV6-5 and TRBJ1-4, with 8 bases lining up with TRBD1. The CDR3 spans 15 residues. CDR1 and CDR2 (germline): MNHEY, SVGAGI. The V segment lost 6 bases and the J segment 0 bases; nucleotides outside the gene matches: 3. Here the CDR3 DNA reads TGTGCCAGCAGCCAACAGGGGGCAACTAATGAAAAACTGTTTTTT. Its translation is CASSQQGATNEKLFF.

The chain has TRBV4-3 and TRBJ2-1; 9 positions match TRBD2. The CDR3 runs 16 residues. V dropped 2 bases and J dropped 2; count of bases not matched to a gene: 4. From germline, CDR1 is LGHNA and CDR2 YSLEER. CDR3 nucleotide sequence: TGCGCCAGCAGCCAACGGCGGGAGGGCCCCTACAATGAGCAGTTCTTC. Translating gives CASSQRREGPYNEQFF.

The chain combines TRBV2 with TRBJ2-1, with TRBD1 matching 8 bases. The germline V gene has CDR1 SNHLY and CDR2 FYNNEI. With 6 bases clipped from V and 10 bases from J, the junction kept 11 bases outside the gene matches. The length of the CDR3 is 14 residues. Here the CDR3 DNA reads TGTGCCAGCAGGAAGGGACAGGCCGTCTTAGAGCAGTTCTTC. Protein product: CASRKGQAVLEQFF. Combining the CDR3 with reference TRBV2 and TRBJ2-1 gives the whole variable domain EPEVTQTPSHQVTQMGQEVILRCVPISNHLYFYWYRQILGQKVEFLVSFYNNEISEKSEIFDDQFSVERPDGSNFTLKIRSTKLEDSAMYFCASRKGQAVLEQFFGPGTRLTVL.